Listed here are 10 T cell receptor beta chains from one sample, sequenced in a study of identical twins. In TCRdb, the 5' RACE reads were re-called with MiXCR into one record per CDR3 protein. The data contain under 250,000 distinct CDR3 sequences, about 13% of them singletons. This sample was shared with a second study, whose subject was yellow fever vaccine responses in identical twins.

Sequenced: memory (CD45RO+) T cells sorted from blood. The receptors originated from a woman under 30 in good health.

Here the CDR3 DNA reads TGTGCCAGCAGCTTGGGCGGGGTGGGAACAGATACGCAGTATTTT. Translated: CASSLGGVGTDTQYF. The genes are TRBV7-2 and TRBJ2-3; possible D gene TRBD2, 6 bases. Germline CDR1 SGHTA, CDR2 FQGNSA. V shed 3 bases and J shed 3 bases, with 13 bases lying between them. The CDR3 has 15 amino acids.

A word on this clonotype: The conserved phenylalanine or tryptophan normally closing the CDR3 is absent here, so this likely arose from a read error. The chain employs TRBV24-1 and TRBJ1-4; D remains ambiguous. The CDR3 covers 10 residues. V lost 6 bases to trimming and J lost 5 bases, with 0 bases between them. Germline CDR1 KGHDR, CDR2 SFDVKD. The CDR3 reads CATSNEKLFV. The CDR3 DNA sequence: TGTGCCACCAGTAATGAAAAACTGTTTGTT.

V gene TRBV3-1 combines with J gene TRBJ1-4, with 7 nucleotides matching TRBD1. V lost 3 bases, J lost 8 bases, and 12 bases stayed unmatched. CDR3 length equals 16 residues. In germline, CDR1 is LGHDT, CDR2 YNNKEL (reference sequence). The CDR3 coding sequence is TGTGCCAGCAGCCACGAGAACAGGGGCGATGGCGAAAAACTGTTTTTT. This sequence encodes CASSHENRGDGEKLFF.

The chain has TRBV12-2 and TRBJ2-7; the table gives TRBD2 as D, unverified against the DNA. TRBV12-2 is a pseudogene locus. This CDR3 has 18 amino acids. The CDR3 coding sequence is TGTGCAAGTCGCTCCCCCAGTCCTAGCGGGAGGACTTCCTACGAGCAGTACTTT. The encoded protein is CASRSPSPSGRTSYEQYF.

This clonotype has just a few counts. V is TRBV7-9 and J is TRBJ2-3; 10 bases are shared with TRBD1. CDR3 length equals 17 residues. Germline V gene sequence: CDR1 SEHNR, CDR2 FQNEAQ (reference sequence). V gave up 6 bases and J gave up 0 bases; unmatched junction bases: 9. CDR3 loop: CASRPNRDRGSTDTQYF. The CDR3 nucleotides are TGTGCCAGCAGACCGAACCGGGACAGGGGTAGCACAGATACGCAGTATTTT. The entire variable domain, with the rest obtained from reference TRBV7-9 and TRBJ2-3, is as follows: DTGVSQNPRHKITKRGQNVTFRCDPISEHNRLYWYRQTLGQGPEFLTYFQNEAQLEKSRLLSDRFSAERPKGSFSTLEIQRTEQGDSAMYLCASRPNRDRGSTDTQYFGPGTRLTVL.

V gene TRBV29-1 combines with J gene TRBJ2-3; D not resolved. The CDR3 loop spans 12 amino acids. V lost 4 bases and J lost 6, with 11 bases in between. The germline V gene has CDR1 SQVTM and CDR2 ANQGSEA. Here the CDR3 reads CSVVPGPDTQYF. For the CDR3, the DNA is TGCAGCGTTGTTCCCGGTCCTGATACGCAGTATTTT.

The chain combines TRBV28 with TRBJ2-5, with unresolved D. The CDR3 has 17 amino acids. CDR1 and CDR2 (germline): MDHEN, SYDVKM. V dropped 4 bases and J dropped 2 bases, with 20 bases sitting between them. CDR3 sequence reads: CASSSLFARAQQETQYF. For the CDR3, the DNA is TGTGCCAGCAGTTCGCTATTTGCCCGGGCCCAACAAGAGACCCAGTACTTC.

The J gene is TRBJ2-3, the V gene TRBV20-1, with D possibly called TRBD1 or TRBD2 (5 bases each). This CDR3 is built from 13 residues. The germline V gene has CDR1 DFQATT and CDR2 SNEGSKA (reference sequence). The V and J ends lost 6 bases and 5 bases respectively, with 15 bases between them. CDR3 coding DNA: TGCAGTGCATACCGGGACGGTAAAGATACGCAGTATTTT. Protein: CSAYRDGKDTQYF.

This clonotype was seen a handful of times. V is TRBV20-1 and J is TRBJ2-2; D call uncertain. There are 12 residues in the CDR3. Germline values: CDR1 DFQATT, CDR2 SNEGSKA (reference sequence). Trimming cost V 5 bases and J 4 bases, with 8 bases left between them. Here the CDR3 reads CSASLSTGELFF. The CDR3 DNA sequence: TGCAGTGCTTCTTTAAGCACCGGGGAGCTGTTTTTT.

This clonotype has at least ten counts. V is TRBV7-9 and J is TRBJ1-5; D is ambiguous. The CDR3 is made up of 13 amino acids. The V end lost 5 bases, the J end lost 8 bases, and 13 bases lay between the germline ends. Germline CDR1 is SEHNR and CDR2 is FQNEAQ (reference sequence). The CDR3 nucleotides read TGTGCCAGCAGCCCGTTCCTGGGTGAGCCCCAGCATTTT. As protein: CASSPFLGEPQHF.